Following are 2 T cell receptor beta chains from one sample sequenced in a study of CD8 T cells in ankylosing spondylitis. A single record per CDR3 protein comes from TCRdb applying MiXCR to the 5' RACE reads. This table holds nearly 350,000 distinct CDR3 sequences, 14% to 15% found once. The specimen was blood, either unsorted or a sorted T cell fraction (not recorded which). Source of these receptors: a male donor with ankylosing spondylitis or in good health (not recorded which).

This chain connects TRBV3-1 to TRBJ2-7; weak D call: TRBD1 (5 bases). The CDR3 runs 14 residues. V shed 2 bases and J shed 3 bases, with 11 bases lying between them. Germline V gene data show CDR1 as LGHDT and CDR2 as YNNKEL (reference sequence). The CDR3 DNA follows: TGTGCCAGCAGCCAATACCAGGGCAACTACGAGCAGTACTTC. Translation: CASSQYQGNYEQYF.

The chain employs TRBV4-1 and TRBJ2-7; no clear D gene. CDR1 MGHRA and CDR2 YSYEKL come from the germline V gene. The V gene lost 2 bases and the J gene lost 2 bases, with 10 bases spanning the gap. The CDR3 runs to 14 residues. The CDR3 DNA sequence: TGCGCCAGCAGCCAACTGGGTGCAGCCTACGAGCAGTACTTC. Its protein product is CASSQLGAAYEQYF.